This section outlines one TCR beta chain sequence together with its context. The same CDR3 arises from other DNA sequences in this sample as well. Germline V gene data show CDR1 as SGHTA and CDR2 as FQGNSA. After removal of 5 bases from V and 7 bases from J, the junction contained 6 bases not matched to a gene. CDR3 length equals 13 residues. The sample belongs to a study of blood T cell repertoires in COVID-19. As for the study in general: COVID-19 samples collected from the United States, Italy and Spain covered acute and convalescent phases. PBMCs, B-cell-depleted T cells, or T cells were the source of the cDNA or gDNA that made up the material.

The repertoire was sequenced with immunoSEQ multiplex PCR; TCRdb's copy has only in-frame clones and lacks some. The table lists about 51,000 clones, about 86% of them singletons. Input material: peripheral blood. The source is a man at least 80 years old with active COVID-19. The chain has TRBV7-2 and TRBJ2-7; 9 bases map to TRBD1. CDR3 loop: CASSRDRVGEQYF. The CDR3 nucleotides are TGTGCCAGCAGCCGGGACAGGGTCGGTGAGCAGTACTTC.